Below, 20 T cell receptor beta chains from the same sample are listed, as sequenced in a study of shared clonotypes between healthy human individuals. Clones were read by immunoSEQ multiplex PCR, and TCRdb kept only the in-frame ones, dropping some. The sample has a few hundred thousand clones, roughly 80% seen once. Material: PBMCs. These receptors were taken from a woman between 40 and 50 years old in good health. Some clones in this sample may be carry-over from other donors' samples.

This chain uses TRBV13 with TRBJ2-5, with D maybe TRBD1 (5 bases). V was shortened by 5 bases and J by 5 bases, with 18 bases between the two germline ends. Germline lookup yields CDR1 PRHDT and CDR2 FYEKMQ (reference sequence). CDR3 length: 15 residues. CDR3 DNA: TGTGCCAGCAGCAAAAGGGCAGGGTCGGTGGAGACCCAGTACTTC. This sequence encodes CASSKRAGSVETQYF. Supplemented by reference TRBV13 and TRBJ2-5, the full variable domain reads AAGVIQSPRHLIKEKRETATLKCYPIPRHDTVYWYQQGPGQDPQFLISFYEKMQSDKGSIPDRFSAQQFSDYHSELNMSSLELGDSALYFCASSKRAGSVETQYFGPGTRLLVL.

The chain combines TRBV7-3 with TRBJ2-2; D is perhaps TRBD2 (5 bases). V dropped 5 bases and J dropped 2 bases, with 9 bases sitting between them. CDR1 SGHTA and CDR2 FQGTGA come from the germline V gene. CDR3 length: 14 amino acids. The CDR3 DNA reads TGTGCCAGCAGCCGGGATCCTAACACCGGGGAGCTGTTTTTT. Translating it yields CASSRDPNTGELFF. The entire variable domain, with the rest obtained from reference TRBV7-3 and TRBJ2-2, is as follows: GAGVSQTPSNKVTEKGKYVELRCDPISGHTALYWYRQSLGQGPEFLIYFQGTGAADDSGLPNDRFFAVRPEGSVSTLKIQRTERGDSAVYLCASSRDPNTGELFFGEGSRLTVL.

The chain uses TRBV5-1 and TRBJ2-5; the D gene is possibly TRBD2 (5 bases). Germline V gives CDR1 SGHRS, CDR2 YFSETQ. V was cut by 3 bases and J by 5 bases, with 8 bases left in between. The CDR3 sequence is 12 residues long. The CDR3 coding sequence is TGCGCCAGCAGCTCTAGCATGGAGACCCAGTACTTC. This translates into CASSSSMETQYF. The full variable domain, rest sourced from reference TRBV5-1 and TRBJ2-5, is KAGVTQTPRYLIKTRGQQVTLSCSPISGHRSVSWYQQTPGQGLQFLFEYFSETQRNKGNFPGRFSGRQFSNSRSEMNVSTLELGDSALYLCASSSSMETQYFGPGTRLLVL.

CDR3: CASSPMEGNYGYTF. CDR3 DNA sequence: TGCGCCAGCAGCCCCATGGAGGGAAACTATGGCTACACCTTC. This chain connects TRBV5-1 to TRBJ1-2, with D unclear. Between the trimmed V and J ends, which lost 4 bases and 2 bases, there was a span of 12 bases. Germline assignment: CDR1 SGHRS and CDR2 YFSETQ. The CDR3 consists of 14 residues. The complete variable domain, with remaining parts taken from reference TRBV5-1 and TRBJ1-2, reads KAGVTQTPRYLIKTRGQQVTLSCSPISGHRSVSWYQQTPGQGLQFLFEYFSETQRNKGNFPGRFSGRQFSNSRSEMNVSTLELGDSALYLCASSPMEGNYGYTFGSGTRLTVV.

The V gene is TRBV4-2, the J gene TRBJ2-5, with 11 bases matching TRBD2. The CDR3 is 19 amino acids. After removal of 0 bases from V and 5 bases from J, the junction contained 14 bases not matched to a gene. Germline values: CDR1 LGHNA, CDR2 YNFKEQ. CDR3 bases: TGTGCCAGCAGCCAAGATGAACGACTAGCGGGGCTCCAATGGGAGACCCAGTACTTC. Translated, it gives CASSQDERLAGLQWETQYF.

On this clone itself: A much larger clone differs by one base, so this may be a read error. The V call is TRBV10-3, the J call TRBJ1-4, with no clear D. In germline, CDR1 is ENHRY, CDR2 SYGVKD. The CDR3 is 14 amino acids. With 6 bases removed from V and 4 bases from J, the gap between germline ends came to 12 bases. The CDR3 DNA is TGTGCCATCAGGGACCAAACAATTAATGAAAAACTGTTTTTT. Amino acid sequence: CAIRDQTINEKLFF.

This clone came up once. The chain recombines TRBV5-6 with TRBJ2-7, with D unclear. V was trimmed by 1 base and J by 11 bases, leaving 16 bases between them. CDR1 is SGHDT, CDR2 YYEEEE, per germline. The CDR3 is 13 amino acids. CDR3 sequence reads: CASSLWFSRVEYF. The CDR3, as DNA: TGTGCCAGCAGCTTGTGGTTCAGCCGCGTGGAGTACTTC.

The rearrangement uses TRBV11-2 and TRBJ2-7; 7 nucleotides align to TRBD1. The germline V gene encodes CDR1 SGHAT and CDR2 FQNNGV. CDR3 length: 14 amino acids. With 0 bases clipped from V and 3 bases from J, the junction kept 2 bases outside the gene matches. The CDR3 DNA reads TGTGCCAGCAGCTTAGATCGACAGGGCTACGAGCAGTACTTC. It codes for CASSLDRQGYEQYF.

The chain carries TRBV5-1 and TRBJ2-2; TRBD2 matches 11 bases. The CDR3 extends over 15 amino acids. Per germline, CDR1 SGHRS and CDR2 YFSETQ. V shed 2 bases, J shed 7 bases, and the junction held 4 bases outside the gene matches. The CDR3 protein is CASSFSGRAIGELFF. CDR3 nucleotides: TGCGCCAGCAGCTTTAGCGGGAGGGCCATCGGGGAGCTGTTTTTT.

J is TRBJ1-5 and V is TRBV28, with D perhaps TRBD1 (5 bases). Trimming removed 8 bases at V and 1 base at J, with 12 bases between. Germline CDR1 is MDHEN and CDR2 is SYDVKM. The CDR3 has 14 amino acids. The CDR3 is CASRGGVSNQPQHF. The CDR3 region has the DNA TGTGCCAGCCGGGGGGGGGTGAGCAATCAGCCCCAGCATTTT.

The chain combines TRBV14 with TRBJ2-2, with TRBD1 identical over 8 bases. Germline CDR1 SGHDN, CDR2 FVKESK. Trimming cost V 6 bases and J 2 bases; bases outside gene matches: 5. CDR3 length equals 15 residues. The CDR3 loop is CASRRTGHNTGELFF. As DNA, the CDR3 is TGTGCCAGCAGGAGGACAGGGCACAACACCGGGGAGCTGTTTTTT.

This chain connects TRBV30 to TRBJ2-2; TRBD2 matches 7 bases. CDR3 length equals 14 residues. Germline V lookup: CDR1 GTSNPN, CDR2 SVGIG (reference sequence). J lost 5 bases, V lost 1 base, and 4 bases had no gene match. CDR3 region: CAWSGGRGTGELFF. The CDR3 DNA follows: TGTGCCTGGAGTGGCGGGAGAGGGACCGGGGAGCTGTTTTTT.

The chain is built from TRBV19 and TRBJ2-7, with D possibly called TRBD1 or TRBD2 (5 bases each). Between the trimmed V and J ends, which lost 3 bases and 7 bases, there was a span of 19 bases. Looked up from germline, CDR1 is LNHDA and CDR2 is SQIVND (reference sequence). CDR3 length equals 15 residues. The CDR3 spells CASSIAGTAIQEQYF. The CDR3 nucleotides are TGTGCCAGTAGTATTGCCGGGACGGCTATACAGGAGCAGTACTTC.

The chain couples TRBV27 to TRBJ2-7; 7 nucleotides match TRBD2. The germline V gene has CDR1 MNHEY and CDR2 SMNVEV (reference sequence). The CDR3 loop spans 14 amino acids. V gave up 8 bases and J gave up 6 bases; unmatched junction bases: 13. Here the CDR3 DNA reads TGTGCCAGCGGGGGACTACCCATCGCTACCGAGCAGTACTTC. Translation: CASGGLPIATEQYF.

The chain has TRBV5-1 and TRBJ1-1; D is possibly TRBD1 (5 bases). This CDR3 region has 14 residues. Germline CDR1 reads SGHRS; CDR2 reads YFSETQ. Between the trimmed V and J ends, which lost 0 bases and 5 bases, there was a span of 11 bases. The CDR3 DNA sequence: TGCGCCAGCAGCTTGGGTCGGGGGATAACTGAAGCTTTCTTT. Its translation is CASSLGRGITEAFF. The complete variable domain, with remaining parts taken from reference TRBV5-1 and TRBJ1-1, reads KAGVTQTPRYLIKTRGQQVTLSCSPISGHRSVSWYQQTPGQGLQFLFEYFSETQRNKGNFPGRFSGRQFSNSRSEMNVSTLELGDSALYLCASSLGRGITEAFFGQGTRLTVV.

This clone was detected a few times. The chain joins TRBV5-4 to TRBJ2-4; 8 bases map to TRBD1. The CDR3 runs to 15 residues. The germline V gene encodes CDR1 SGHNT and CDR2 YYREEE (reference sequence). The ends lost 2 bases at V and 5 bases at J; junction bases unmatched: 6. In DNA, the CDR3 is TGTGCCAGCAGCTTTTCGACAGGGGTGGAAAACATTCAGTACTTC. This codes for CASSFSTGVENIQYF.

The chain has TRBV28 and TRBJ2-7; tentative D call: TRBD1 (5 bases). The CDR3 covers 15 residues. Trimming left V 6 bases short and J 3 bases short, with 18 bases between. Germline V CDR1 and CDR2: MDHEN, SYDVKM. CDR3 in amino acids: CASSPTTDFNYEQYF. In DNA, the CDR3 is TGTGCCAGCAGCCCGACGACAGACTTTAACTACGAGCAGTACTTC.

The CDR3 DNA is TGTGCCAGCAGCTTAGGAGCTCTGGGGGGGGAGCAGTACTTC. This gives the protein CASSLGALGGEQYF. This chain joins TRBV7-9 and TRBJ2-7; TRBD2 matches 7 bases. CDR1 is SEHNR and CDR2 is FQNEAQ in the germline V gene (reference sequence). Trimming took 1 base from V and 7 from J; bases not matched to a gene: 7. CDR3 length: 14 amino acids.

Remarks on this clone: A far larger clone differs by one base, so this is likely a read error. CDR3 nucleotide sequence: TGTGCCAGCAGCTTTGACTGCAGTGAAGCTTTCTTT. This sequence encodes CASSFDCSEAFF. The chain employs TRBV7-2 and TRBJ1-1; D is ambiguous. V dropped 3 bases and J dropped 7 bases, with 9 bases sitting between them. This CDR3 has 12 residues. Germline V CDR1 and CDR2: SGHTA, FQGNSA.

The V gene is TRBV6-6, the J gene TRBJ2-7; maybe TRBD2 (6 bases). CDR1 MNHNY and CDR2 SVGAGI come from the germline V gene (reference sequence). Trimming stripped 4 bases from V and 1 base from J, with 11 bases between. The CDR3 totals 14 residues. CDR3 sequence: CASSWGDGSYEQYF. Here the CDR3 DNA reads TGTGCCAGCAGTTGGGGGGACGGATCCTACGAGCAGTACTTC.